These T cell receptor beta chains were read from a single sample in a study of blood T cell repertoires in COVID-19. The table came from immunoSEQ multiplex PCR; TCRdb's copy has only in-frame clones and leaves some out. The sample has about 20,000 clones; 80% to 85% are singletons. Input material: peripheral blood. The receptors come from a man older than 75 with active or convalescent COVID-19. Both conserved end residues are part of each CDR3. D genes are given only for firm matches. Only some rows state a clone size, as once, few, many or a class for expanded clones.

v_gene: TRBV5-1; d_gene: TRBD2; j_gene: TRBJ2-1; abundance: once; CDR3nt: TGCGCCAGCAGCTTGGTCAGTCTAGCGGCCCTTTCCTCCTACAATGAGCAGTTCTTC; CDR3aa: CASSLVSLAALSSYNEQFF
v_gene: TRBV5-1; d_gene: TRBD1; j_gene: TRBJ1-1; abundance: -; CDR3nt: TGCGCCAGCAGCGCCGGGACAGGGGGCCTCATGAACACTGAAGCTTTCTTT; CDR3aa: CASSAGTGGLMNTEAFF
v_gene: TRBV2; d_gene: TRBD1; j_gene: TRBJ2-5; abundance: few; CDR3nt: TGTGCCAGCAGTGACGACAGGGGGCTCCAAGAGACCCAGTACTTC; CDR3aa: CASSDDRGLQETQYF
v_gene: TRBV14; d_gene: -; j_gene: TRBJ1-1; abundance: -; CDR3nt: TGTGCCAGCAGCCCGTCCCTACTACGGAACACTGAAGCTTTCTTT; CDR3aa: CASSPSLLRNTEAFF
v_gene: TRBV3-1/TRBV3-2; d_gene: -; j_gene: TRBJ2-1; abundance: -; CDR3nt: TGTGCCAGCAGCCAATCCAGCTCCTACAATGAGCAGTTCTTC; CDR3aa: CASSQSSSYNEQFF
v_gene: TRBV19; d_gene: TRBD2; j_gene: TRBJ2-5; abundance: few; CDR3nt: TGTGCCAGTAGTATTCGCCGGACTAGTTGGGGGGAGACCCAGTACTTC; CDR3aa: CASSIRRTSWGETQYF
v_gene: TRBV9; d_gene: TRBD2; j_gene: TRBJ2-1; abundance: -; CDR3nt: TGTGCCAGCAGCGTACTTAGCGGGACAAATACCTACAATGAGCAGTTCTTC; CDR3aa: CASSVLSGTNTYNEQFF
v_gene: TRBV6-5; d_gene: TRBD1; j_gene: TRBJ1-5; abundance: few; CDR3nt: TGTGCCAGCAGTCCCGGACAGGGACGCAATCAGCCCCAGCATTTT; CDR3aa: CASSPGQGRNQPQHF
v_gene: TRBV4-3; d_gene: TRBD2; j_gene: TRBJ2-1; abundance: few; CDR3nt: TGCGCCAGCAGCCAAGGCGGTAGCGGGGGTGAGCAGTTCTTC; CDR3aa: CASSQGGSGGEQFF
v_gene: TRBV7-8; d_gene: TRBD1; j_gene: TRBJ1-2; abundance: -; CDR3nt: TGTGCCAGCAGTTGGAGGAAGGGGACAGGGAGTGGCTACACCTTC; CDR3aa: CASSWRKGTGSGYTF
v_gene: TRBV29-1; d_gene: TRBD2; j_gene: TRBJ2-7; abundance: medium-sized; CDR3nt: TGCAGCGCCCGGACTAGCGGGAGGTACGAGCAGTACTTC; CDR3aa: CSARTSGRYEQYF
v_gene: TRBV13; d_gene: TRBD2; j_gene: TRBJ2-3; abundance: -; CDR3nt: TGTGCCAGCAGCCCCAGATGGGGACTAGCTTCCACAGATACGCAGTATTTT; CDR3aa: CASSPRWGLASTDTQYF
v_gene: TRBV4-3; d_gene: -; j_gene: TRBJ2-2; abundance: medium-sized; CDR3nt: TGCGCCAGCAGCCGAACGACACCGAACACCGGGGAGCTGTTTTTT; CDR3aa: CASSRTTPNTGELFF
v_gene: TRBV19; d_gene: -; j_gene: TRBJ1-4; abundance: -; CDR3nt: TGTGCCAGTACCGTCGGGGCGGGGGATGAAAAACTGTTTTTT; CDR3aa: CASTVGAGDEKLFF
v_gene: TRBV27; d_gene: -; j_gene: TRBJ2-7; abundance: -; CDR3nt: TGTGCCAGCAGTAACCCAGGGTTCTCCTACGAGCAGTACTTC; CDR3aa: CASSNPGFSYEQYF
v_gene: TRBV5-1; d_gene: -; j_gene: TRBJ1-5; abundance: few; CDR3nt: TGCGCCAGCAGCTTGACGGGGGCTGGGGAGGGTCCCCAGCATTTT; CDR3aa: CASSLTGAGEGPQHF
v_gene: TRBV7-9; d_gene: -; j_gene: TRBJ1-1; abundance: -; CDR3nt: TGTGCCAGCAGCTTATTGGGCGAGGGGAACACTGAAGCTTTCTTT; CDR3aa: CASSLLGEGNTEAFF
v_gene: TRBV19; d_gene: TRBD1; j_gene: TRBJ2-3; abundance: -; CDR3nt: TGTGCCAGTAGTATTAATGTGGGACAGGGGACAGATACGCAGTATTTT; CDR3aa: CASSINVGQGTDTQYF
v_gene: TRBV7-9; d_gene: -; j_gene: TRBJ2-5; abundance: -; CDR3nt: TGTGCCAGCAGCGGCAGGGAATGGGAGACCCAGTACTTC; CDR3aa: CASSGREWETQYF
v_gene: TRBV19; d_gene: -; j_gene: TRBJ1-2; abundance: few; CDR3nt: TGTGCCAGTAGTATTCGCGGGGGGAAGGAAGGCTACACCTTC; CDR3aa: CASSIRGGKEGYTF
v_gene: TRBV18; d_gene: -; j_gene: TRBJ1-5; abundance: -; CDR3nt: TGTGCCAGCTCACCAGGGAATCCAGCCAGGGCGGGCAATCAGCCCCAGCATTTT; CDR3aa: CASSPGNPARAGNQPQHF
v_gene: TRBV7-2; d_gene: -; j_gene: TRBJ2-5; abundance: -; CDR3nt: TGTGCCAGCAGTTCCGACAGGGCGGGGGAGACCCAGTACTTC; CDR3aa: CASSSDRAGETQYF
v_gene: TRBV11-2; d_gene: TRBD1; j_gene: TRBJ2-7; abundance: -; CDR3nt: TGTGCCAGCAGCTTTGACAGGGGGACTCGGGGCGAGCAGTACTTC; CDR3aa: CASSFDRGTRGEQYF
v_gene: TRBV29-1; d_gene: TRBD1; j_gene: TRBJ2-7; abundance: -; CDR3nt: TGCAGCGTTAGGGGACAGGCTTCCTACGAGCAGTACTTC; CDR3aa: CSVRGQASYEQYF
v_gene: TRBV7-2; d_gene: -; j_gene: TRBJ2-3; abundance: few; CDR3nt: TGTGCCAGCAGCCGCCCCCTAGCTACGCAGTATTTT; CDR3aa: CASSRPLATQYF
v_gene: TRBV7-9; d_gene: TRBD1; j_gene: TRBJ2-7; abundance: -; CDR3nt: TGTGCCAGCAGCTTTGGGACAGGGACTGGTGAGCAGTACTTC; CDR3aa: CASSFGTGTGEQYF
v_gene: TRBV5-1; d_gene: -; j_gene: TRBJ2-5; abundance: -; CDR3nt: TGCGCCAGCAGCCCCGCCCCAGCGTCTCCGCCCGAGACCCAGTACTTC; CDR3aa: CASSPAPASPPETQYF
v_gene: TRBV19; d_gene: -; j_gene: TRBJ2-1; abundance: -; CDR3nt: TGTGCCAGTAGTAACAGGGCTTTGGAGCAGTTCTTC; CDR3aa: CASSNRALEQFF
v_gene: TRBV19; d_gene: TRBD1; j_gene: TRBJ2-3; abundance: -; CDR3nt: TGTGCCAGTACCACAGATGGGACAGGTAGCACAGATACGCAGTATTTT; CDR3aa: CASTTDGTGSTDTQYF
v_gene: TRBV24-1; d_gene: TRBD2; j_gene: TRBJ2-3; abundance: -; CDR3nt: TGTGCCACCAGTGAGGCGCGGGGGGCCAGCACAGATACGCAGTATTTT; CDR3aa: CATSEARGASTDTQYF
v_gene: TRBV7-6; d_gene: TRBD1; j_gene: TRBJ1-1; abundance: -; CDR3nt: TGTGCCAGCAGCTTAGACAGGGGGCGAGGTGAAGCTTTCTTT; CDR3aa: CASSLDRGRGEAFF
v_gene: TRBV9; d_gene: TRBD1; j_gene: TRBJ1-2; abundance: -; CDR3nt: TGTGCCAGCAGGAGGTCGGGACAGGGAAATGGCTACACCTTC; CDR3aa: CASRRSGQGNGYTF
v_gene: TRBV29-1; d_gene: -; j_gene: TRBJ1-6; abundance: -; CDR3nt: TGCAGCGTGAGGGAGGCGGGCTCCTATAATTCACCCCTCCACTTT; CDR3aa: CSVREAGSYNSPLHF
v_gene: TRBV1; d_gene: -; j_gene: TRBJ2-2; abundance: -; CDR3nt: TGCACCAGCAGCCAAAGCCGGGACAGGGGAAACACCGGGGAGCTGTTTTTT; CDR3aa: CTSSQSRDRGNTGELFF
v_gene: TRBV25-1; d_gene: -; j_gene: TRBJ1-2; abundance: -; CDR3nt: TGTGCCAGCAGTGAGAGTTACAGGGACAATATTTATGGCTACACCTTC; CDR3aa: CASSESYRDNIYGYTF
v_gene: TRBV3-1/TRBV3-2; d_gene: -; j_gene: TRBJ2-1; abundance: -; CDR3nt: TGTGCCAGCAGCCAAGTGGCCGGACAACCTGGCTATGAGCAGTTCTTC; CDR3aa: CASSQVAGQPGYEQFF
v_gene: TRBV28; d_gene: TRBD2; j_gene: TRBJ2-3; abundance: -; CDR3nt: TGTGCCAGCAGTACCCTAGCGGGATACACAGATACGCAGTATTTT; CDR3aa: CASSTLAGYTDTQYF
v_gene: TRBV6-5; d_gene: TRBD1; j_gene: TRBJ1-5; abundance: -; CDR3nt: TGTGCCAGCAGTCTGGACAGGGCCGAATGGCAGCCCCAGCATTTT; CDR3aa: CASSLDRAEWQPQHF
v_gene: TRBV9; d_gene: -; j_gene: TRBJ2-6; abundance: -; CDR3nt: TGTGCCAGCAGCGTCGGAGGGGCGGGTGGGGCCAACGTCCTGACTTTC; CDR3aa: CASSVGGAGGANVLTF
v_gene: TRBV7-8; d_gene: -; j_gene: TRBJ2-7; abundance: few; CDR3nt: TGTGCCAGCAGCCTTGACAGCTCTCCCTACGAGCAGTACTTC; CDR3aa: CASSLDSSPYEQYF
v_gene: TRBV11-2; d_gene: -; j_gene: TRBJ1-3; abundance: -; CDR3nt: TGTGCCAGCAGCCCACGGACAGCAAACGCATACACCATATATTTT; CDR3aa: CASSPRTANAYTIYF
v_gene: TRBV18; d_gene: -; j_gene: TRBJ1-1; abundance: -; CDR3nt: TGTGCCAGCTCACCAGGGAGGCACACTGAAGCTTTCTTT; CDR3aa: CASSPGRHTEAFF
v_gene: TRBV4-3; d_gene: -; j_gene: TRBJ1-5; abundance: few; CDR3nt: TGCGCCAGCAGCCTGAGCCGGGATCAGCCCCAGCATTTT; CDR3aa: CASSLSRDQPQHF
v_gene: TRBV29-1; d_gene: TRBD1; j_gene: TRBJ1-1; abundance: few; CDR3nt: TGCAGCGTTCCGGGACAGGGGTTCACTGAAGCTTTCTTT; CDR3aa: CSVPGQGFTEAFF
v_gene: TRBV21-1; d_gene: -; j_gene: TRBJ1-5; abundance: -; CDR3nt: TGTGCCAGCAGCAAAGGAGCTTGGGGCGACAGGGATCTTAATGCGAATCAGCCCCAGCATTTT; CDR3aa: CASSKGAWGDRDLNANQPQHF
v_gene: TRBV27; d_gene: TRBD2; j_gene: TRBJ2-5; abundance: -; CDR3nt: TGTGCCAGCAGCCTAAACCTAGCGGGGGCCCAAGAGACCCAGTACTTC; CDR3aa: CASSLNLAGAQETQYF
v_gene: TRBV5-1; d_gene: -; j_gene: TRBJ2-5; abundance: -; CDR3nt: TGCGCCAGCAGCTTTAGCAGAGAAGAGACCCAGTACTTC; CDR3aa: CASSFSREETQYF
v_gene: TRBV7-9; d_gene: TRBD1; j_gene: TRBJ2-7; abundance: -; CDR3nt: TGTGCCAGCAGCCCACACACCGGGACAGGGACCTACGAGCAGTACTTC; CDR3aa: CASSPHTGTGTYEQYF
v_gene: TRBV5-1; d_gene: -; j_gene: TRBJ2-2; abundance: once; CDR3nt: TGCGCCAGCAGCGGAAACAGGAACACCGGGGAGCTGTTTTTT; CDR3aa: CASSGNRNTGELFF
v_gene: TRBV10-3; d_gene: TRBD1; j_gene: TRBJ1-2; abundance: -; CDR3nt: TGTGCCATCAAAGGGCAGGGGACAGGGTATGGTTACACCTTC; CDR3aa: CAIKGQGTGYGYTF
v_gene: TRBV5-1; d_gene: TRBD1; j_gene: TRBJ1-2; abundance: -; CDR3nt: TGCGCCAGCAGCTGGTCGACAGGGGGCGAGGGCTATGGCTACACCTTC; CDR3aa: CASSWSTGGEGYGYTF
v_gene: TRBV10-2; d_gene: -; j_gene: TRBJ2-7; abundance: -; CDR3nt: TGCGCCAGCAGGACTAGATTTTACGAGCAGTACTTC; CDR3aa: CASRTRFYEQYF
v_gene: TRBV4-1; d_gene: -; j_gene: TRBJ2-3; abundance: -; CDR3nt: TGCGCCAGCAGCCAAGGAACCGGTACAGATACGCAGTATTTT; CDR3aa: CASSQGTGTDTQYF
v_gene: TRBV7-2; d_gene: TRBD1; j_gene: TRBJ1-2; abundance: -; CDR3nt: TGTGCCAGCAGTCTTGGACAGGGGGCGAACTATGGCTACACCTTC; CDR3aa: CASSLGQGANYGYTF
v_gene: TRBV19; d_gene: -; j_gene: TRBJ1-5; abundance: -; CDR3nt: TGTGCCAGTAGTAAACTGCAGGTCAATCAGCCCCAGCATTTT; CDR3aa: CASSKLQVNQPQHF
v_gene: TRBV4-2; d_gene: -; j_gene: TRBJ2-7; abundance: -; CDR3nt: TGTGCCAGCAGCCAAGTTTCCCTAATCCAAAACGGTGGTGCCCGTTTC; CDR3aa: CASSQVSLIQNGGARF
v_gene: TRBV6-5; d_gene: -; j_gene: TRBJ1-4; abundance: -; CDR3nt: TGTGCCAGCGGACCCGGGACATCCAGTGAAAAACTGTTTTTT; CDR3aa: CASGPGTSSEKLFF
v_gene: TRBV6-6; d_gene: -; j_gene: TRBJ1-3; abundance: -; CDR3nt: TGTGCCAGCAGTCGCGACGGGGAAGGTGGAAACACCATATATTTT; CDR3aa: CASSRDGEGGNTIYF
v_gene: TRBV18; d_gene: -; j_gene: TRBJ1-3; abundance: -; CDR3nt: TGTGCCAGCTCTCCGCGAGGGATCTCTGGAAACACCATATATTTT; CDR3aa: CASSPRGISGNTIYF